Listed below are T cell receptor beta chains from one sample, sequenced in a study of metastatic and nonmetastatic thyroid tumors. TCRdb re-called clones via MiXCR from the PCR reads. The data hold tens of thousands of clones, with roughly 13% observed a single time. Source material: blood. These receptors all stem from a female donor with papillary thyroid cancer or a benign thyroid nodule (not recorded which). Some clones in this sample may be carry-over from other donors' samples. Each CDR3 is given with its conserved first and last residue. Each record gives: J gene, clone size, V gene, CDR3 protein. Only some rows state a clone size, as once, few, many or a class for expanded clones.

TRBJ2-1 | many | TRBV28 | CASSLGNEQFF
TRBJ2-1 | many | TRBV28 | CASSFSGRNEQFF
TRBJ1-2 | many | TRBV6-1 | CASTSRGGGYTF
TRBJ2-1 | many | TRBV7-9 | CASNKGEGLAGPGYNEQFF
TRBJ2-2 | many | TRBV28 | CASSSASGSLHTGELFF
TRBJ2-1 | . | TRBV5-1 | CASSPLTASSLRHSNEQFF
TRBJ2-2 | many | TRBV7-9 | CASSSAPGPGELFF
TRBJ1-1 | many | TRBV6-1 | CASSFSGGPGDEAFF
TRBJ2-3 | many | TRBV6-4 | CASSESSGSTDTQYF
TRBJ2-3 | many | TRBV3-1 | CASSQDPGPDTQYF
TRBJ2-3 | many | TRBV11-2 | CASSSRLAGGSDTQYF
TRBJ1-5 | few | TRBV28 | CASTSGQGINQPQHF
TRBJ1-1 | . | TRBV5-1 | CASSRGTGVLGTEAFF
TRBJ2-5 | many | TRBV6-4 | CASRDGFTRISETQYF
TRBJ1-2 | many | TRBV27 | CASSQDGFTGYTF
TRBJ2-7 | . | TRBV29-1 | CSALGTEYEQYF
TRBJ2-7 | many | TRBV5-6 | CASSRTGTAYEQYF
TRBJ2-5 | many | TRBV20-1 | CSARDHTAWTGKETQYF
TRBJ1-4 | many | TRBV6-1 | CASSFSTRTNEKLFF
TRBJ2-2 | . | TRBV6-1 | CASSVVPGELFF
TRBJ1-1 | many | TRBV3-1 | CASLSRGNTEAFF
TRBJ2-7 | many | TRBV9 | CASSPSGGGEQYF
TRBJ2-7 | . | TRBV11-1 | CASSFSAAAPTYEQYF
TRBJ2-1 | once | TRBV11-2 | CASSLRSQVGNNEQFF
TRBJ2-7 | many | TRBV7-2 | CASSSTRYEQYF
TRBJ2-3 | many | TRBV28 | CASVGVFGTDTQYF
TRBJ2-7 | . | TRBV11-1 | CASSLLWVQHTHEQYF
TRBJ1-6 | many | TRBV27 | CASSPRTGLPNSPLHF
TRBJ2-5 | many | TRBV24-1 | CATSTRYQETQYF
TRBJ2-7 | many | TRBV28 | CASSWGRVNYEQYF
TRBJ2-3 | many | TRBV7-9 | CASSLGGLAEDTQYF
TRBJ2-5 | . | TRBV12-3/TRBV12-4 | CAGRLLAGVETQYF
TRBJ1-5 | many | TRBV28 | CATRTDRDNQPQHF
TRBJ2-7 | many | TRBV2 | CASSELAGGGDEQYF
TRBJ2-1 | many | TRBV6-2/TRBV6-3 | CASSPRTSGRAQEQFF
TRBJ2-1 | many | TRBV20-1 | CSVTPGGSRSYNEQFF
TRBJ2-7 | . | TRBV5-8 | CASSPGQSTYEQYF
TRBJ1-5 | many | TRBV5-1 | CASSMRAADTQPQHF
TRBJ2-2 | many | TRBV11-2 | CASSLDSGDLVLAGELFF
TRBJ2-3 | few | TRBV6-4 | CASMTSGMATDTQYF
TRBJ2-3 | many | TRBV9 | CASSVGPSGSLTDTQYF
TRBJ1-2 | . | TRBV3-1 | CASRRSGGQGANGYTF
TRBJ1-4 | many | TRBV3-1 | CASSQANEKLFF
TRBJ2-3 | many | TRBV11-2 | CASSSYNRGTDTQYF
TRBJ1-1 | many | TRBV6-1 | CASRGVGDTEAFF
TRBJ2-3 | many | TRBV30 | CAWRHTTDTQYF
TRBJ1-5 | many | TRBV30 | CAWNTGSQPQHF
TRBJ1-1 | many | TRBV27 | CASSYQGGTEAFF